Listed here are 3 T cell receptor beta chains from one sample, sequenced in a study of blood T cells in healthy people across ages. It was with a sample-barcoded 5' primer and a J-beta primer mix that a second PCR of roughly 6 to 12 cycles was run. TCRdb called the 5' RACE reads again in MiXCR, with one record for every CDR3 protein. In the table there are more than 900,000 distinct CDR3 sequences, 25% to 30% of which are singletons. This sample was also put to use in a study of T cells of mothers and their children.

The sequenced material came from blood. The receptors originated from a woman in her thirties or forties in good health.

The rearrangement joins TRBV29-1 to TRBJ2-5; TRBD2 aligns across 11 bases. CDR1 and CDR2 from the germline V gene are SQVTM and ANQGSEA. Trimming removed 5 bases from V and 5 bases from J; junction bases left unmatched: 13. The CDR3 runs to 16 residues. CDR3: CSVFTGLAGGSETQYF. In DNA form, the CDR3 reads TGCAGCGTTTTTACTGGGCTAGCGGGGGGTTCGGAGACCCAGTACTTC.

The chain is built from TRBV15 and TRBJ1-2; D is undetermined. From germline, CDR1 is LNHNV and CDR2 YYDKDF (reference sequence). The CDR3 spans 13 residues. The ends were cut back, 0 bases at V and 7 bases at J, with 9 bases in the middle. CDR3 loop: CATSREGNSGYTF. In nucleotides, the CDR3 is TGTGCCACCAGCAGAGAGGGGAACAGTGGCTACACCTTC. Full variable domain (outside the CDR3, taken from reference TRBV15 and TRBJ1-2): DAMVIQNPRYQVTQFGKPVTLSCSQTLNHNVMYWYQQKSSQAPKLLFHYYDKDFNNEADTPDNFQSRRPNTSFCFLDIRSPGLGDTAMYLCATSREGNSGYTFGSGTRLTVV.

The rearrangement uses TRBV28 and TRBJ1-2; 7 bases line up with TRBD1. Germline CDR1 and CDR2: MDHEN and SYDVKM. V shed 6 bases, J shed 4 bases, and the junction held 8 bases outside the gene matches. The CDR3 is 14 amino acids. CDR3 in amino acids: CASRPGQVVYGYTF. Here the CDR3 DNA reads TGTGCCAGCAGGCCTGGACAGGTAGTCTATGGCTACACCTTC.